This T cell receptor (beta chain) was sequenced for a study of shared clonotypes between healthy human individuals. General observations from the study: Sharing across a few donors was seen in roughly 5.2% of naive CD4 clonotypes. Non-shared clonotypes displayed generation probabilities falling below those of clonotypes present in all four donors. Memory subsets generally showed lower estimated richness than naive subsets.

Using immunoSEQ multiplex PCR, the repertoire was profiled, and TCRdb retains in-frame clones only, with some absent. The repertoire holds over 800,000 clones, with around 92% as singletons. Note on this clone: Its target is not known.

Terminally differentiated effector memory CD45RA+ cells were excluded from the naive CD8 cells, which were CD45RO-negative and positively selected for CCR7. The germline CDR1 and CDR2 sequences are MNHEY and SVGAGI. V was cut by 5 bases and J by 0 bases, with 14 bases left in between. The CDR3 totals 15 residues. The V and J genes are TRBV6-5 and TRBJ2-7, with a tentative D call TRBD2 (6 bases). Material: naive CD8+ T cells sorted from blood. The clonotype originates from a man under 40 in good health. For the CDR3, the DNA is TGTGCCAGCAGTCCCATAGCGGAAAGCTCCTACGAGCAGTACTTC. This translates into CASSPIAESSYEQYF.